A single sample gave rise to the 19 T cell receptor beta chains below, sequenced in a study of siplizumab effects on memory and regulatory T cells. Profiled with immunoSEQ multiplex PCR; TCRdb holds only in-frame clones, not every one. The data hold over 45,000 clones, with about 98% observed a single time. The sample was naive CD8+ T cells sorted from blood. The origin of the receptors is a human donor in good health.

The CDR3 DNA is TGTGCCAGCAGCGTAGTGGGACTAGCGGGAGCCGCGGGTGAGCAGTTCTTC. Translated, it gives CASSVVGLAGAAGEQFF. This chain links TRBV9 with TRBJ2-1; TRBD2 matches 14 bases. The junction had 8 bases not matched to a gene; V was cut back by 0 bases and J by 9 bases. Germline CDR1 reads SGDLS; CDR2 reads YYNGEE. The CDR3 spans 17 residues.

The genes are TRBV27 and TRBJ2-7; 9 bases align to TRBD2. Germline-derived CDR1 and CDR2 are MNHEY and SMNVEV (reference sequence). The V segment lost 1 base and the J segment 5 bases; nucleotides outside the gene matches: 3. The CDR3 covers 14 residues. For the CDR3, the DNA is TGTGCCAGCAGTTTATTAGCGGGAGAAGACGAGCAGTACTTC. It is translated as CASSLLAGEDEQYF.

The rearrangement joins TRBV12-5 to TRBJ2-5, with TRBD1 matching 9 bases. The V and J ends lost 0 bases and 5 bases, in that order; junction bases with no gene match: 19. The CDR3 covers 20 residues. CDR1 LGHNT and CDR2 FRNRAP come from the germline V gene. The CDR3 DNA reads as TGTGCTAGTGGTTTGGTACAAGTGGGGACAGGGTTTAAGTCCAGGGAGACCCAGTACTTC. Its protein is CASGLVQVGTGFKSRETQYF.

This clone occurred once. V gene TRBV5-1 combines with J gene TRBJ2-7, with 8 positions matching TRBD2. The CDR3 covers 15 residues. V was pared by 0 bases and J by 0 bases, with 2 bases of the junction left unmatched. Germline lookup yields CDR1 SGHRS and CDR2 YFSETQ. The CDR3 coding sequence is TGCGCCAGCAGCTTGGGACTAGCGACCTCCTACGAGCAGTACTTC. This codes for CASSLGLATSYEQYF. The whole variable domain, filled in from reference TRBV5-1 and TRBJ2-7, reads KAGVTQTPRYLIKTRGQQVTLSCSPISGHRSVSWYQQTPGQGLQFLFEYFSETQRNKGNFPGRFSGRQFSNSRSEMNVSTLELGDSALYLCASSLGLATSYEQYFGPGTRLTVT.

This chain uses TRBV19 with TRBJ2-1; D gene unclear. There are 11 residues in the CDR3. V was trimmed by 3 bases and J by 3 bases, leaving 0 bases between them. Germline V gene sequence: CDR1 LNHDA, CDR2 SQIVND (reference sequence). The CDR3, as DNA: TGTGCCAGTAGTATCTACAATGAGCAGTTCTTC. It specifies CASSIYNEQFF.

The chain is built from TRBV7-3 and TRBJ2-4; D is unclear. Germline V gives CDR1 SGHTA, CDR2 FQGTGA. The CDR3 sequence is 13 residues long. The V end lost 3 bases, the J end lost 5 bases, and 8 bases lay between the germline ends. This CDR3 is CASSLGHENIQYF. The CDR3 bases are TGTGCCAGCAGCTTGGGTCACGAAAACATTCAGTACTTC. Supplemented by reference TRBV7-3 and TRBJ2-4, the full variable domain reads GAGVSQTPSNKVTEKGKYVELRCDPISGHTALYWYRQSLGQGPEFLIYFQGTGAADDSGLPNDRFFAVRPEGSVSTLKIQRTERGDSAVYLCASSLGHENIQYFGAGTRLSVL.

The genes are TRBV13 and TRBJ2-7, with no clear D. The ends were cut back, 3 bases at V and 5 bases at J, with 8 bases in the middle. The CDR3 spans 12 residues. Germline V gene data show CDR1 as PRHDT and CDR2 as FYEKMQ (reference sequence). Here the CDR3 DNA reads TGTGCCAGCAGCTTGTTCCGTGACGAGCAGTACTTC. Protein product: CASSLFRDEQYF.

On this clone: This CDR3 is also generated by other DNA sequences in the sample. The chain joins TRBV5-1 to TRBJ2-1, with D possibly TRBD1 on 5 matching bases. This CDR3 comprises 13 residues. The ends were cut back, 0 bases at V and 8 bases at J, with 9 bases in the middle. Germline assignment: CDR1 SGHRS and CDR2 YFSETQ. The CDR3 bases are TGCGCCAGCAGCTTGGCCAGGGTTGATGAGCAGTTCTTC. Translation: CASSLARVDEQFF.

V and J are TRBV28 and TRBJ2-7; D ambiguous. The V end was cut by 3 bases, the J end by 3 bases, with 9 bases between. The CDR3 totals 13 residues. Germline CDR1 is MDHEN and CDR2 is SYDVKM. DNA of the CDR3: TGTGCCAGCAGTTTTTATACCCTCTACGAGCAGTACTTC. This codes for CASSFYTLYEQYF.

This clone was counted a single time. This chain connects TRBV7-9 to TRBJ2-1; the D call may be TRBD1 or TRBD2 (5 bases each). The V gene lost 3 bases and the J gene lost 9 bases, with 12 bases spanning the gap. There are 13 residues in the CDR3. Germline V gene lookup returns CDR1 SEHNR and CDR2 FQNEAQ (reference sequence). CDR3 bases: TGTGCCAGCAGCTTCCTCGGGGACGCTGAGCAGTTCTTC. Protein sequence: CASSFLGDAEQFF.

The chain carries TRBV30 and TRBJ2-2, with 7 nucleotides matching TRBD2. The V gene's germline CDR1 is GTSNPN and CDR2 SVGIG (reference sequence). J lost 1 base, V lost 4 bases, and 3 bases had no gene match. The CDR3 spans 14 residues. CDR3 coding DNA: TGTGCCTGGAACCTAGCGGTGAACACCGGGGAGCTGTTTTTT. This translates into CAWNLAVNTGELFF. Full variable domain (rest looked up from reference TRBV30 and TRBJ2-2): SQTIHQWPATLVQPVGSPLSLECTVEGTSNPNLYWYRQAAGRGLQLLFYSVGIGQISSEVPQNLSASRPQDRQFILSSKKLLLSDSGFYLCAWNLAVNTGELFFGEGSRLTVL.

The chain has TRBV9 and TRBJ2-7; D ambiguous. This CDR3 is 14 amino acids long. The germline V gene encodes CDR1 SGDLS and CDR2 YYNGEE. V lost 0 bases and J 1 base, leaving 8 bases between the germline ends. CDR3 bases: TGTGCCAGCAGCGTAGGTGTCGGATCCTACGAGCAGTACTTC. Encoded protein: CASSVGVGSYEQYF.

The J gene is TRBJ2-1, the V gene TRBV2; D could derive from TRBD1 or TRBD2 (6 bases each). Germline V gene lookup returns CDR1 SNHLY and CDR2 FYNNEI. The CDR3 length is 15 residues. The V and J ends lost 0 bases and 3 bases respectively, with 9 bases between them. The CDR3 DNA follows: TGTGCCAGCAGTGAAGCGGGGGGCGACTACAATGAGCAGTTCTTC. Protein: CASSEAGGDYNEQFF. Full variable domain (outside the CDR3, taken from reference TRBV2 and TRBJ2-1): EPEVTQTPSHQVTQMGQEVILRCVPISNHLYFYWYRQILGQKVEFLVSFYNNEISEKSEIFDDQFSVERPDGSNFTLKIRSTKLEDSAMYFCASSEAGGDYNEQFFGPGTRLTVL.

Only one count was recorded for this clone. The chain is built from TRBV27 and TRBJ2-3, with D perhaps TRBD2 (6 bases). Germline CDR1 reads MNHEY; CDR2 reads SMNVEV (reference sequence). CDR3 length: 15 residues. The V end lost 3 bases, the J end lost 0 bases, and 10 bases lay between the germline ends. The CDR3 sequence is CASSFGLTSTDTQYF. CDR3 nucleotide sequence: TGTGCCAGCAGTTTCGGACTAACCAGCACAGATACGCAGTATTTT.

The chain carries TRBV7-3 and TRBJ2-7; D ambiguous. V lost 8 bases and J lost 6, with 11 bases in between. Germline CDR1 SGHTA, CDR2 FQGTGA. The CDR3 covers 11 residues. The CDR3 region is CASDSLSEQYF. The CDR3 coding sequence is TGTGCCAGCGATTCCCTTTCCGAGCAGTACTTC.

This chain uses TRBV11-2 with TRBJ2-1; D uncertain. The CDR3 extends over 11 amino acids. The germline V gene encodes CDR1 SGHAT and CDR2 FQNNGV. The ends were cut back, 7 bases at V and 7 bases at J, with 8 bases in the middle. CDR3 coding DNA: TGTGCCAGCATTCTAGGGAATGAGCAGTTCTTC. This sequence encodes CASILGNEQFF.

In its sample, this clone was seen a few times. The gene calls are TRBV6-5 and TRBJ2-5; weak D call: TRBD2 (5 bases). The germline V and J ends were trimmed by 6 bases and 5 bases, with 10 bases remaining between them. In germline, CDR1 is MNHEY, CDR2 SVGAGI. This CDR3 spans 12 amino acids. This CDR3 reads CASSISAETQYF. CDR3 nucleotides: TGTGCCAGCAGCATTAGCGCGGAGACCCAGTACTTC.

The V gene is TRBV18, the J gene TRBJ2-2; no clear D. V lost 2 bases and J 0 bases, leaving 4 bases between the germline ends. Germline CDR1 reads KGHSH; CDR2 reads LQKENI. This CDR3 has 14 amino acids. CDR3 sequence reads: CASSPYANTGELFF. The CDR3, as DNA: TGTGCCAGCTCACCATACGCGAACACCGGGGAGCTGTTTTTT.

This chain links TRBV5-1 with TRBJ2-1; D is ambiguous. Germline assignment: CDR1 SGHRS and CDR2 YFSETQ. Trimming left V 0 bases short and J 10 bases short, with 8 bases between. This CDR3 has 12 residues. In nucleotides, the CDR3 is TGCGCCAGCAGCTTGGGGAAGGGAGAGCAGTTCTTC. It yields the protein CASSLGKGEQFF.